These 23 T cell receptor beta chains were all obtained from the same sample, sequenced in a study of blood T cell repertoires in COVID-19. Assay used: immunoSEQ multiplex PCR; TCRdb lists only in-frame clones, some missing. There are approximately 140,000 clones in the sample; roughly nine tenths occur only once, and around 4% lies in the top ten. Sequencing was done on a sample of peripheral blood. The source is a woman in her sixties with active or convalescent COVID-19.

The rearrangement links TRBV6-6 to TRBJ2-1; the match to TRBD2 covers 9 bases. The CDR3 runs 14 residues. Germline V CDR1 and CDR2: MNHNY, SVGAGI (reference sequence). With V trimmed by 5 bases and J by 8 bases, 7 bases remained unmatched. CDR3 residues: CASSPSGVWDEQFF. DNA of the CDR3: TGTGCCAGCAGTCCTAGCGGGGTTTGGGATGAGCAGTTCTTC.

V usage is TRBV5-5 and J usage is TRBJ1-5, with 7 bases identical to TRBD1. J was trimmed by 2 bases and V by 6 bases; bases with no gene match: 5. The germline V gene encodes CDR1 SGHKS and CDR2 YYEKEE (reference sequence). The CDR3 covers 14 residues. CDR3 sequence (DNA): TGTGCCAGCACCTTAGGGACAGGCAATCAGCCCCAGCATTTT. Its protein is CASTLGTGNQPQHF.

Here the CDR3 DNA reads TGTGCCTGGAGTCCGATGACAGGGGAGAATCAGCCCCAGCATTTT. This sequence encodes CAWSPMTGENQPQHF. This chain connects TRBV30 to TRBJ1-5, with 8 positions matching TRBD1. This CDR3 is built from 15 residues. The V gene's germline CDR1 is GTSNPN and CDR2 SVGIG (reference sequence). The V gene end was trimmed by 2 bases and the J gene end by 4 bases; junction bases not matched to a gene: 7.

V usage is TRBV19 and J usage is TRBJ1-4; D gene unclear. Trimming left V 1 base short and J 0 bases short, with 12 bases between. Germline CDR1 is LNHDA and CDR2 is SQIVND (reference sequence). The CDR3 totals 17 residues. The CDR3 nucleotides read TGTGCCAGTAGTATAGGGAGGGCCCCTGCAACTAATGAAAAACTGTTTTTT. This gives the protein CASSIGRAPATNEKLFF.

V and J are TRBV30 and TRBJ2-7; no reliable D call. CDR1 and CDR2 (germline): GTSNPN, SVGIG (reference sequence). V was clipped by 1 base and J by 3 bases, with 7 bases between them. The CDR3 loop spans 12 amino acids. In nucleotides, the CDR3 is TGTGCCTGGAGTGAATTAAACTACGAGCAGTACTTC. Translating it yields CAWSELNYEQYF.

The chain combines TRBV19 with TRBJ1-4, with 8 bases lining up with TRBD1. The germline gives CDR1 LNHDA, CDR2 SQIVND (reference sequence). The CDR3 runs to 14 residues. V gave up 4 bases and J gave up 5 bases; unmatched junction bases: 3. The CDR3 bases are TGTGCCAGTAGTAAACAGGGGGGGAATGAAAAACTGTTTTTT. It yields the protein CASSKQGGNEKLFF.

The table lists this clone with a count of one. The chain recombines TRBV20-1 with TRBJ2-7; tentative D call: TRBD2 (6 bases). The germline V and J ends were trimmed by 0 bases and 9 bases, with 9 bases remaining between them. In germline, CDR1 is DFQATT, CDR2 SNEGSKA (reference sequence). This CDR3 contains 11 residues. For the CDR3, the DNA is TGCAGTGCTAGAGAAGGGGAGGTGCAGTACTTC. Translated, it gives CSAREGEVQYF.

The rearrangement uses TRBV7-2 and TRBJ2-7; a possible D gene is TRBD2 (7 bases). The CDR3 has 13 amino acids. Per the germline V gene, CDR1 is SGHTA and CDR2 is FQGNSA. The V end was cut by 5 bases, the J end by 4 bases, with 12 bases between. The CDR3 coding sequence is TGTGCCAGCAGCCAAGGGGGGGGATACGAGCAGTACTTC. Its translation: CASSQGGGYEQYF.

The V gene is TRBV4-1, the J gene TRBJ2-7; D might be TRBD1 (6 bases). This CDR3 has 16 amino acids. Germline V gene data show CDR1 as MGHRA and CDR2 as YSYEKL. V was clipped by 3 bases and J by 3 bases, with 18 bases between them. This CDR3 is CASSHPPAGALYEQYF. The CDR3 coding sequence is TGCGCCAGCAGCCACCCCCCGGCAGGGGCCCTCTACGAGCAGTACTTC.

V usage is TRBV7-2 and J usage is TRBJ2-4; perhaps TRBD2 as D (5 bases). V lost 3 bases and J 8 bases, leaving 11 bases between the germline ends. The germline CDR1 and CDR2 sequences are SGHTA and FQGNSA. CDR3 length: 13 amino acids. As DNA, the CDR3 is TGTGCCAGCAGCTTCGGGGATGGGGACATTCAGTACTTC. The encoded protein is CASSFGDGDIQYF.

This clone was counted a few times. The identical CDR3 is also encoded by other nucleotide sequences in the sample. V is TRBV5-4 and J is TRBJ2-5; 11 bases fit TRBD2. J was trimmed by 5 bases and V by 4 bases; bases with no gene match: 10. The CDR3 runs 16 residues. Germline loops: CDR1 SGHNT, CDR2 YYREEE (reference sequence). CDR3 protein: CASSRNLAGGRETQYF. CDR3 bases: TGTGCCAGCAGCCGGAACTTAGCGGGGGGGCGGGAGACCCAGTACTTC.

The V gene is TRBV5-1, the J gene TRBJ1-6, with D possibly matching TRBD1 (5 bases). The CDR3 covers 14 residues. V dropped 0 bases and J dropped 9 bases, with 10 bases sitting between them. CDR1 is SGHRS and CDR2 is YFSETQ in the germline V gene. The CDR3 here is CASSLAAQGSPLHF. The CDR3 nucleotides are TGCGCCAGCAGCTTGGCCGCGCAGGGTTCACCCCTCCACTTT.

The table lists this clone with a count of one. V is TRBV6-2 or TRBV6-3 and J is TRBJ2-7; no firm D call. Germline CDR1 is MNHEY and CDR2 is SVGEGT. Trimming pared 5 bases from V and 2 bases from J, leaving 7 bases between. The CDR3 sequence is 12 residues long. The CDR3 loop reads CASSKQPYEQYF. CDR3 in DNA: TGTGCCAGCAGTAAACAGCCCTACGAGCAGTACTTC.

The chain carries TRBV18 and TRBJ1-5, with TRBD1 identical over 7 bases. J was trimmed by 4 bases and V by 3 bases; bases with no gene match: 3. Germline V lookup: CDR1 KGHSH, CDR2 LQKENI. CDR3 size: 14 residues. CDR3 protein: CASSPDRTNQPQHF. CDR3 nucleotide sequence: TGTGCCAGCTCACCGGACAGGACTAATCAGCCCCAGCATTTT. Based on the CDR3 plus reference TRBV18 and TRBJ1-5, the full variable domain is NAGVMQNPRHLVRRRGQEARLRCSPMKGHSHVYWYRQLPEEGLKFMVYLQKENIIDESGMPKERFSAEFPKEGPSILRIQQVVRGDSAAYFCASSPDRTNQPQHFGDGTRLSIL.

Of note for this clone: Distinct nucleotide sequences in the sample also encode this CDR3. The rearrangement joins TRBV7-2 to TRBJ1-1; D unresolved. V lost 1 base to trimming and J lost 1 base, with 4 bases between them. CDR3 length equals 13 residues. Germline V gene sequence: CDR1 SGHTA, CDR2 FQGNSA. CDR3 DNA sequence: TGTGCCAGCAGCTTAGGAGCGAACACTGAAGCTTTCTTT. It is translated as CASSLGANTEAFF.

CDR3 sequence reads: CASRPSGASYEQYF. CDR3 sequence (DNA): TGTGCCAGCCGGCCGAGCGGGGCCTCCTACGAGCAGTACTTC. This rearrangement joins TRBV14 to TRBJ2-7; 7 nucleotides match TRBD2. Per the germline V gene, CDR1 is SGHDN and CDR2 is FVKESK. The CDR3 is 14 residues long. Losses at the gene ends were 8 bases for V and 0 bases for J; bases not matched to a gene: 7.

Here the CDR3 reads CASRFDKNTGELFF. CDR3 sequence (DNA): TGTGCCAGCAGATTCGACAAAAACACCGGGGAGCTGTTTTTT. This chain uses TRBV6-5 with TRBJ2-2; D call uncertain. Germline lookup yields CDR1 MNHEY and CDR2 SVGAGI. The CDR3 extends over 14 amino acids. Trimming took 6 bases from V and 2 from J, leaving 10 bases between them.

This chain links TRBV9 with TRBJ2-7, with TRBD1 as a possible D gene (6 bases). The V gene's germline CDR1 is SGDLS and CDR2 YYNGEE. CDR3 length: 14 residues. V lost 0 bases, J lost 5 bases, and 12 bases lay in between. CDR3 bases: TGTGCCAGCAGCGTAGCTCCAGGGGTAGACGAGCAGTACTTC. Translation gives CASSVAPGVDEQYF.

The chain recombines TRBV6-6 with TRBJ1-1; 8 nucleotides align to TRBD1. This CDR3 is 15 amino acids long. Germline-derived CDR1 and CDR2 are MNHNY and SVGAGI (reference sequence). With 6 bases clipped from V and 2 bases from J, the junction kept 8 bases outside the gene matches. CDR3 sequence: CASSLGQGINTEAFF. CDR3 nucleotides: TGTGCCAGCAGCCTTGGACAGGGAATAAACACTGAAGCTTTCTTT.

This clone has only one observation. V usage is TRBV7-9 and J usage is TRBJ1-4; 11 bases are a match to TRBD1. The trim removed 11 bases at V and 0 bases at J, leaving 2 bases unmatched. Germline V CDR1 and CDR2: SEHNR, FQNEAQ (reference sequence). This CDR3 is 14 amino acids long. The CDR3 nucleotides read TGTGCCTCGGGACAGGGGGCAACTAATGAAAAACTGTTTTTT. Translating it yields CASGQGATNEKLFF.

The chain is built from TRBV12-5 and TRBJ1-1; D not certain. Germline loops: CDR1 LGHNT, CDR2 FRNRAP. The CDR3 loop spans 14 amino acids. The germline V and J ends were trimmed by 7 bases and 2 bases, with 14 bases remaining between them. The CDR3 sequence is CASVLDFTNTEAFF. The CDR3 DNA sequence: TGTGCTAGTGTCCTTGACTTTACAAACACTGAAGCTTTCTTT.

The J gene is TRBJ2-3, the V gene TRBV7-3; 8 bases map to TRBD2. V was clipped by 1 base and J by 8 bases; unmatched bases: 14. The CDR3 contains 17 residues. Germline CDR1 and CDR2: SGHTA and FQGTGA. This chain's CDR3 is CASSLNNGLAGQGTQYF. The CDR3, as DNA: TGTGCCAGCAGCTTAAACAATGGCCTAGCGGGCCAGGGTACGCAGTATTTT.

V usage is TRBV7-9 and J usage is TRBJ2-5; no reliable D call. Trimming cost V 3 bases and J 4 bases, with 3 bases left between them. The length of the CDR3 is 11 residues. Per germline, CDR1 SEHNR and CDR2 FQNEAQ (reference sequence). This chain's CDR3 is CASSFSETQYF. Here the CDR3 DNA reads TGTGCCAGCAGCTTCTCAGAGACCCAGTACTTC.